The 11 T cell receptor beta chains below come from one sample, sequenced in a study of blood T cells in healthy people across ages. Together with a sample-barcoded 5' primer, a J-beta primer mix was included in a second PCR lasting about 6 to 11 cycles. TCRdb re-called the 5' RACE reads through MiXCR, storing one row per CDR3 protein. The sample lists over a million distinct CDR3 sequences, around 42% occurring once. Material: blood. The receptor set was obtained from a woman aged 18-29 years in good health.

This clonotype was observed once. V is TRBV14 and J is TRBJ2-1; TRBD2 matches at 7 bases. The assigned J gene may be wrong: the sequence end matches TRBJ2-7 better. The length of the CDR3 is 15 residues. Germline assignment: CDR1 SGHDN and CDR2 FVKESK. CDR3 DNA sequence: TGTGCCAGCAGCCTCACACTGGGACTAAACAATGAGCAGTACTTC. Its translation is CASSLTLGLNNEQYF.

This clonotype came up a few times. This rearrangement joins TRBV6-1 to TRBJ2-7; D assignment may be TRBD1 or TRBD2 (6 bases each). Germline V gene sequence: CDR1 MNHNS, CDR2 SASEGT. This CDR3 is built from 14 residues. V was pared by 8 bases and J by 2 bases, with 16 bases between. The CDR3 DNA is TGTGCCAGCGGGGGGCCGACTTCGCCCTACGAGCAGTACTTC. Its protein product is CASGGPTSPYEQYF.

The chain links TRBV27 to TRBJ2-1, with 13 bases lining up with TRBD2. V dropped 0 bases and J dropped 12; count of bases not matched to a gene: 11. Germline V gene lookup returns CDR1 MNHEY and CDR2 SMNVEV (reference sequence). The CDR3 loop spans 17 amino acids. In DNA, the CDR3 is TGTGCCAGCAGTTTATCCTCCTGGACTAGCGGGGGCCCGTGGCAGTTCTTC. This translates into CASSLSSWTSGGPWQFF.

The chain employs TRBV10-3 and TRBJ2-7, with D maybe TRBD1 (6 bases). CDR1 is ENHRY, CDR2 SYGVKD, per germline. The CDR3 has 13 residues. Trimming removed 4 bases from V and 2 bases from J, with 9 bases in between. CDR3 in DNA: TGTGCCATCAGTGTACAGGGAACCTACGAGCAGTACTTC. This sequence encodes CAISVQGTYEQYF.

Worth noting for this clonotype: One base away lies a much larger clone, so this may be a sequencing read error. This rearrangement joins TRBV6-1 to TRBJ2-3, with 7 positions matching TRBD2. The germline CDR1 and CDR2 sequences are MNHNS and SASEGT. The CDR3 has 15 amino acids. J was trimmed by 2 bases and V by 8 bases; bases with no gene match: 10. CDR3 amino acids: CASGVTSDNTDTQYF. The DNA for the CDR3 is TGTGCCAGCGGCGTTACTAGCGACAACACAGATACGCAGTATTTT.

V and J are TRBV12-3 or TRBV12-4 and TRBJ1-1; D is undetermined. With 3 bases removed from V and 6 bases from J, the gap between germline ends came to 2 bases. This CDR3 has 10 residues. The CDR3, as DNA: TGTGCCAGCAGTTTTCCTGAAGCTTTCTTT. Translated, it gives CASSFPEAFF.

The rearrangement links TRBV7-6 to TRBJ2-4; no firm D call. Judging by the DNA end, TRBJ2-7 fits better; the J call may be wrong. The CDR3 runs to 13 residues. CDR1 and CDR2 (germline): SGHVS, FNYEAQ. CDR3: CASSSSPAYEQYF. In DNA form, the CDR3 reads TGTGCCAGCAGCTCATCCCCAGCGTACGAGCAGTACTTC.

The V gene is TRBV6-2 or TRBV6-3, the J gene TRBJ2-5, with TRBD2 identical over 7 bases. The end of the DNA aligns better with TRBJ2-7, so the J call may be wrong. Germline V gene lookup returns CDR1 MNHEY and CDR2 SVGEGT. The CDR3 runs 12 residues. The CDR3 DNA follows: TGTGCCAGCGGATGGGGGGGAATCGAGCAGTACTTC. This encodes CASGWGGIEQYF.

This clonotype was observed a handful of times. The V and J genes are TRBV7-9 and TRBJ1-1; D remains unclear. Trimming stripped 1 base from V and 4 bases from J, with 4 bases between. The V gene's germline CDR1 is SEHNR and CDR2 FQNEAQ (reference sequence). The CDR3 totals 12 residues. This chain's CDR3 is CASSLDFTEAFF. Written as DNA, the CDR3 is TGTGCCAGCAGCTTAGATTTCACTGAAGCTTTCTTT.

This clonotype was recorded a few times. The chain has TRBV4-1 and TRBJ2-7; D gene unclear. Germline assignment: CDR1 MGHRA and CDR2 YSYEKL. The CDR3 extends over 14 amino acids. Trimming left V 2 bases short and J 6 bases short, with 14 bases between. Here the CDR3 reads CASSQYNTLGEQYF. CDR3 nucleotide sequence: TGCGCCAGCAGCCAATATAACACCCTTGGCGAGCAGTACTTC.

The V gene is TRBV27, the J gene TRBJ2-3; D is unresolved. Germline V lookup: CDR1 MNHEY, CDR2 SMNVEV (reference sequence). The CDR3 has 11 amino acids. V dropped 5 bases and J dropped 10 bases, with 10 bases sitting between them. The DNA for the CDR3 is TGTGCCAGCAGTACCCTTATTGCGCAGTATTTT. This translates into CASSTLIAQYF.